This T cell receptor (beta chain) was captured in a study of Graves' ophthalmopathy and Graves' hyperthyroidism. Scientists amplified the TCR beta CDR3 regions from RNA transcripts. A first-round RT-PCR used HTBI primers, followed by a second-round multiplex PCR. Using its own MiXCR run on the multiplex PCR reads, TCRdb lists one record per CDR3 protein. This table has 300,000 to 450,000 distinct CDR3 sequences, roughly 17% appearing once. The CDR3 has 18 residues. V was cut by 0 bases and J by 4 bases, with 21 bases left in between. Germline V gives CDR1 MNHNS, CDR2 SASEGT. This clonotype showed up many times.

The receptor comes from an adult woman with stable Graves' hyperthyroidism. V and J are TRBV6-1 and TRBJ1-1, with TRBD1 as a possible D gene (5 bases). The sample was peripheral blood. The CDR3 region is CASSEAGVDLWGGTEAFF. CDR3 DNA: TGTGCCAGCAGTGAAGCGGGGGTCGACCTATGGGGGGGCACTGAAGCTTTCTTT.